This T cell receptor beta chain was profiled in a study of CD4 T cells in relation to SARS-CoV-2 and coronaviruses. Only in-frame clones appear in the TCRdb table, and some are missing; sequencing was by immunoSEQ multiplex PCR. This table has tens of thousands of clones, 80% to 90% appearing once. The CDR3 runs 13 residues. The V gene lost 0 bases and the J gene lost 2 bases, with 3 bases spanning the gap. Whole-study findings and limits: Samples before the pandemic and after infection were not matched within any donor.

For this clone: The antigen remains unidentified.

Unexposed donor CD4+ T cells date from about 2011-2018, before the COVID-19 pandemic. The TCR originated in a human donor in good health. Sample: memory CD4+ T cells from PBMCs. This rearrangement joins TRBV12-3 or TRBV12-4 to TRBJ2-3; no clear D gene. The CDR3 sequence: CASSLATTDTQYF. CDR3 bases: TGTGCCAGCAGTTTAGCGACCACAGATACGCAGTATTTT.